What follows are 22 T cell receptor beta chains derived from one specimen sequenced in a study of T cell responses to AZD1222 COVID-19 vaccine. The method was immunoSEQ multiplex PCR; TCRdb's version includes in-frame clones alone and lacks a portion of them. The repertoire holds more than 85,000 clones, with about 85% as singletons. This material consisted of peripheral blood, taken on day 0 of AZD1222 vaccination. The receptors shown here come from an adult in good health.

The gene calls are TRBV11-2 and TRBJ1-3; D is unclear. Germline values: CDR1 SGHAT, CDR2 FQNNGV. The CDR3 length is 16 residues. Trimming took 5 bases from V and 4 from J, leaving 18 bases between them. CDR3 region: CASSLDGGAGGNTIYF. DNA of the CDR3: TGTGCCAGCAGCCTGGACGGCGGCGCGGGAGGAAACACCATATATTTT. The variable domain in full, completed from reference TRBV11-2 and TRBJ1-3, reads EAGVAQSPRYKIIEKRQSVAFWCNPISGHATLYWYQQILGQGPKLLIQFQNNGVVDDSQLPKDRFSAERLKGVDSTLKIQPAKLEDSAVYLCASSLDGGAGGNTIYFGEGSWLTVV.

J is TRBJ2-5 and V is TRBV9; either TRBD1 or TRBD2 may fit D (5 bases each). Deletions cut 0 bases from V and 5 bases from J, with 11 bases between. The V gene's germline CDR1 is SGDLS and CDR2 YYNGEE. The CDR3 runs 14 residues. CDR3 in amino acids: CASSVAEGPETQYF. CDR3 sequence (DNA): TGTGCCAGCAGCGTAGCTGAGGGACCTGAGACCCAGTACTTC. Full variable domain (rest looked up from reference TRBV9 and TRBJ2-5): DSGVTQTPKHLITATGQRVTLRCSPRSGDLSVYWYQQSLDQGLQFLIQYYNGEERAKGNILERFSAQQFPDLHSELNLSSLELGDSALYFCASSVAEGPETQYFGPGTRLLVL.

The CDR3 sequence is CASSQVGRGREYEQYF. The DNA of the CDR3 is TGTGCCAGCAGCCAAGTGGGGAGGGGGCGAGAGTACGAGCAGTACTTC. The chain joins TRBV3-1 (or the pseudogene TRBV3-2) to TRBJ2-7; D might be TRBD1 or TRBD2, each matching 7 bases. The germline V and J ends were trimmed by 1 base and 4 bases, with 17 bases remaining between them. Per the germline V gene, CDR1 is LGHDT and CDR2 is YNNKEL (reference sequence). CDR3 length: 16 residues.

About this clone itself: Additional DNA sequences in this sample encode the identical CDR3. The CDR3 nucleotides read TGTGCCAGCAGCTTAGGGACAGCTGGAAACACCATATATTTT. Translating gives CASSLGTAGNTIYF. The chain uses TRBV7-9 and TRBJ1-3; D is perhaps TRBD1 (6 bases). V lost 1 base to trimming and J lost 2 bases, with 6 bases between them. From germline, CDR1 is SEHNR and CDR2 FQNEAQ (reference sequence). The CDR3 has 14 amino acids.

The chain is built from TRBV27 and TRBJ2-2; possible D gene TRBD1, 6 bases. The germline V and J ends were trimmed by 0 bases and 13 bases, with 12 bases remaining between them. The V gene's germline CDR1 is MNHEY and CDR2 SMNVEV (reference sequence). CDR3 size: 13 residues. The CDR3 coding sequence is TGTGCCAGCAGTTTATCGACAGGTTTCGGGCTGTTTTTT. Residues: CASSLSTGFGLFF.

The V gene is TRBV12-3 or TRBV12-4, the J gene TRBJ2-5; perhaps TRBD1 as D (7 bases). With 6 bases removed from V and 4 bases from J, the gap between germline ends came to 9 bases. The CDR3 is 12 amino acids. CDR3 protein: CASSRGAETQYF. CDR3 in DNA: TGTGCCAGCAGCAGGGGGGCAGAGACCCAGTACTTC.

This clone has a handful of counts. The gene calls are TRBV19 and TRBJ1-6; D is unresolved. The V end lost 8 bases, the J end lost 10 bases, and 15 bases lay between the germline ends. The CDR3 spans 13 residues. Germline V lookup: CDR1 LNHDA, CDR2 SQIVND (reference sequence). The CDR3: CASCQAEGSPLHF. CDR3 nucleotides: TGTGCCAGTTGTCAGGCAGAAGGGTCACCCCTCCACTTT.

This chain links TRBV5-1 with TRBJ1-5; D may be TRBD1 (5 bases). The CDR3 runs 14 residues. Germline CDR1 reads SGHRS; CDR2 reads YFSETQ. V was clipped by 4 bases and J by 4 bases, with 12 bases between them. CDR3 nucleotide sequence: TGCGCCAGCAGCACCAGTGGGGGAAATCAGCCCCAGCATTTT. It yields the protein CASSTSGGNQPQHF.

In its sample, this clone was seen a few times. This same CDR3 is encoded by further DNA sequences in the sample. The rearrangement uses TRBV6-5 and TRBJ1-5; possible D gene TRBD1, 5 bases. Germline loops: CDR1 MNHEY, CDR2 SVGAGI. The germline V and J ends were trimmed by 0 bases and 2 bases, with 8 bases remaining between them. This CDR3 spans 15 amino acids. CDR3 sequence reads: CASSYSSGGNQPQHF. CDR3 DNA: TGTGCCAGCAGTTACTCTTCGGGGGGCAATCAGCCCCAGCATTTT.

The V call is TRBV5-1, the J call TRBJ1-2; 10 bases agree with TRBD1. With 4 bases clipped from V and 7 bases from J, the junction kept 10 bases outside the gene matches. The CDR3 has 15 amino acids. CDR1 SGHRS and CDR2 YFSETQ come from the germline V gene. CDR3 sequence reads: CASSKGTGEGRGYTF. In DNA, the CDR3 is TGCGCCAGCAGCAAAGGGACAGGGGAAGGGCGTGGCTACACCTTC.

The chain employs TRBV2 and TRBJ2-7; D is ambiguous. Germline CDR1 and CDR2: SNHLY and FYNNEI. The CDR3 length is 13 residues. The V and J ends lost 6 bases and 2 bases respectively, with 11 bases between them. CDR3 sequence (DNA): TGTGCCAGCAGCAGCGACGGAACCTACGAGCAGTACTTC. This translates into CASSSDGTYEQYF. Supplemented by reference TRBV2 and TRBJ2-7, the full variable domain reads EPEVTQTPSHQVTQMGQEVILRCVPISNHLYFYWYRQILGQKVEFLVSFYNNEISEKSEIFDDQFSVERPDGSNFTLKIRSTKLEDSAMYFCASSSDGTYEQYFGPGTRLTVT.

The chain employs TRBV9 and TRBJ2-2, with 8 nucleotides matching TRBD2. Germline assignment: CDR1 SGDLS and CDR2 YYNGEE. The CDR3 runs to 16 residues. With V trimmed by 3 bases and J by 4 bases, 8 bases remained unmatched. The CDR3 sequence is CASSAPGTSATGELFF. The CDR3 nucleotides read TGTGCCAGCAGCGCCCCCGGGACTAGTGCCACCGGGGAGCTGTTTTTT.

The rearrangement links TRBV5-8 to TRBJ1-5, with 9 bases identical to TRBD1. V shed 4 bases, J shed 5 bases, and the junction held 7 bases outside the gene matches. Germline V CDR1 and CDR2: SGHTS, YDEGEE. The CDR3 loop spans 15 amino acids. The chain's CDR3 is CASSRAGTGYQPQHF. The DNA for the CDR3 is TGTGCCAGCAGCCGGGCCGGGACAGGGTATCAGCCCCAGCATTTT.

The chain combines TRBV29-1 with TRBJ2-2, with 7 bases fitting TRBD1. Germline V gene lookup returns CDR1 SQVTM and CDR2 ANQGSEA. The CDR3 has 14 amino acids. The junction had 5 bases not matched to a gene; V was cut back by 4 bases and J by 3 bases. CDR3 nucleotide sequence: TGCAGCGTTGGGACAGGTCTCGACACCGGGGAGCTGTTTTTT. It specifies CSVGTGLDTGELFF.

The V gene is TRBV19, the J gene TRBJ1-1, with 7 positions matching TRBD1. Germline CDR1 LNHDA, CDR2 SQIVND (reference sequence). Unmatched junction bases numbered 17, after V lost 1 base and J lost 3 bases. This CDR3 has 19 residues. The CDR3 DNA reads TGTGCCAGTAGTATAGGCAGGACAGGCTTTAGGAATGGGGACACTGAAGCTTTCTTT. This gives the protein CASSIGRTGFRNGDTEAFF.

Here the CDR3 reads CASSFSGGRNGNTIYF. CDR3 bases: TGTGCCAGCAGCTTTTCAGGGGGCAGAAATGGAAACACCATATATTTT. This rearrangement joins TRBV7-2 to TRBJ1-3, with 8 bases fitting TRBD1. With 3 bases clipped from V and 3 bases from J, the junction kept 7 bases outside the gene matches. This CDR3 has 16 residues. CDR1 and CDR2 (germline): SGHTA, FQGNSA.

This clone was detected only a few times. This rearrangement joins TRBV3-1 (or the pseudogene TRBV3-2) to TRBJ1-6; D gene unclear. The CDR3 has 15 residues. Germline CDR1 LGHDT, CDR2 YNNKEL (reference sequence). The V end lost 1 base, the J end lost 7 bases, and 11 bases lay between the germline ends. The CDR3 is CASSQGVWVNSPLHF. The DNA of the CDR3 is TGTGCCAGCAGCCAAGGAGTCTGGGTGAATTCACCCCTCCACTTT.

The chain employs TRBV3-1 (or the pseudogene TRBV3-2) and TRBJ1-2; D is uncertain. The CDR3 extends over 11 amino acids. V was shortened by 1 base and J by 4 bases, with 1 base between the two germline ends. The germline V gene encodes CDR1 LGHDT and CDR2 YNNKEL (reference sequence). CDR3 in DNA: TGTGCCAGCAGCCAAGCCTATGGCTACACCTTC. Its translation is CASSQAYGYTF.

This sequence joins TRBV7-8 and TRBJ2-1; the match to TRBD2 covers 11 bases. V shed 5 bases, J shed 9 bases, and the junction held 12 bases outside the gene matches. This CDR3 contains 16 residues. Germline V lookup: CDR1 SGHVS, CDR2 FQNEAQ. The CDR3 DNA follows: TGTGCCAGCAGCCTATCCTGGGGTAGCGGGGGGGTTGAGCAGTTCTTC. Its protein is CASSLSWGSGGVEQFF.

This chain joins TRBV6-5 and TRBJ1-1, with TRBD1 matching 8 bases. The germline V gene encodes CDR1 MNHEY and CDR2 SVGAGI. The V and J ends lost 6 bases and 0 bases, in that order; junction bases with no gene match: 6. This CDR3 region has 15 residues. CDR3 residues: CASRLHRGMNTEAFF. CDR3 bases: TGTGCCAGCAGACTCCACAGGGGGATGAACACTGAAGCTTTCTTT.

This sequence joins TRBV25-1 and TRBJ2-1; D possibly corresponds to TRBD2 (6 bases). The CDR3 runs to 13 residues. Trimming took 5 bases from V and 3 from J, leaving 8 bases between them. The V gene's germline CDR1 is MGHDK and CDR2 SYGVNS. CDR3 nucleotide sequence: TGTGCCAGCAGTCCCGGGGGCTACAATGAGCAGTTCTTC. Translated: CASSPGGYNEQFF. Variable domain in full (rest from reference TRBV25-1 and TRBJ2-1): EADIYQTPRYLVIGTGKKITLECSQTMGHDKMYWYQQDPGMELHLIHYSYGVNSTEKGDLSSESTVSRIRTEHFPLTLESARPSHTSQYLCASSPGGYNEQFFGPGTRLTVL.

V and J are TRBV28 and TRBJ1-2, with D hard to call. V gave up 3 bases and J gave up 7 bases, with 15 bases separating them. The germline V gene encodes CDR1 MDHEN and CDR2 SYDVKM. The CDR3 is 14 residues long. This CDR3 reads CASSFEQLLRGYTF. CDR3 nucleotides: TGTGCCAGCAGTTTCGAGCAGCTCCTACGTGGCTACACCTTC.